Sequencing of this T cell receptor beta chain was carried out in a study of human T cells and chemical hapten exposure. Library construction involved attaching unique molecular identifiers to individual cDNA molecules, which allowed quantitative, reproducible TCR counting. In the authors' workflow: Across samples, TCR counts had a median of roughly 98,000 and ranged from 23,224 to 690,600. TCRdb independently ran MiXCR on the RACE reads; one entry per CDR3 protein. TCRdb's processing, not the study's, gives the V and J calls here. The sample lists 250,000 or so distinct CDR3 sequences, around 9.3% occurring once. Trimming removed 0 bases at V and 4 bases at J, with 10 bases between. This CDR3 spans 14 amino acids. Germline V gene sequence: CDR1 SGHKS, CDR2 YYEKEE (reference sequence). The time point: pre-sensitization, week 0. The treatment here: therapeutic diphenylcyclopropenone sensitization with weekly scalp DPC.

The receptor's source is a middle-aged woman with alopecia areata. Some clones in this sample may be carry-over from other donors' samples. Here the sequenced sample was whole blood, taken in connection with sensitization to the hapten diphenylcyclopropenone (DPC). The chain uses TRBV5-5 and TRBJ1-2; D gene ambiguous. The CDR3 DNA reads as TGTGCCAGCAGCTTGGGGCTGAAGTCCTATGGCTACACCTTC. Encoded protein: CASSLGLKSYGYTF.